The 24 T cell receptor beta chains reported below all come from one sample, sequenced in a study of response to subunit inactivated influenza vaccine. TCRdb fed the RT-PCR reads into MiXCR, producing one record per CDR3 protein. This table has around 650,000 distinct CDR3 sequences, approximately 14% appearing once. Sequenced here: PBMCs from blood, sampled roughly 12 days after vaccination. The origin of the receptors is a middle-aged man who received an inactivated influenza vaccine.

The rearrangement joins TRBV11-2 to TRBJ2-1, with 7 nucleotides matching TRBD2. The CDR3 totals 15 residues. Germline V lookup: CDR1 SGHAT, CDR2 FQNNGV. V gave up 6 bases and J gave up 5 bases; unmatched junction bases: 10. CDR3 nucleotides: TGTGCCAGCAGATCCGTCAGCGGGGCAAACAATGAGCAGTTCTTC. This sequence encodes CASRSVSGANNEQFF.

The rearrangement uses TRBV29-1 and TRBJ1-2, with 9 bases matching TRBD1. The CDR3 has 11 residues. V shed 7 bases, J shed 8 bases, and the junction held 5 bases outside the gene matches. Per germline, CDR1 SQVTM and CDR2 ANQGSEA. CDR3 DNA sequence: TGCAGCGCCAGACAGGGGGGAGGCTACACCTTC. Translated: CSARQGGGYTF. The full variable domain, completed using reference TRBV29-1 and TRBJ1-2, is SAVISQKPSRDICQRGTSLTIQCQVDSQVTMMFWYRQQPGQSLTLIATANQGSEATYESGFVIDKFPISRPNLTFSTLTVSNMSPEDSSIYLCSARQGGGYTFGSGTRLTVV.

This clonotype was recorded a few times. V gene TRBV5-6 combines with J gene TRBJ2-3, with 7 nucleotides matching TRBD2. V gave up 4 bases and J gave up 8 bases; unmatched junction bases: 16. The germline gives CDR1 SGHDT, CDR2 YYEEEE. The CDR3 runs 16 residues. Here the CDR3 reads CASSLGLGLTLGTQYF. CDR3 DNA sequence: TGTGCCAGCAGCCTCGGACTAGGCCTAACCCTGGGTACGCAGTATTTT.

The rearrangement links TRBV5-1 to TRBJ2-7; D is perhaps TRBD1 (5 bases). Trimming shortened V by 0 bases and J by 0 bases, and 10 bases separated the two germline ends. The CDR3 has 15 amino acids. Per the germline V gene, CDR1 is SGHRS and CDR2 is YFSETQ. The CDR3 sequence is CASSLETVYSYEQYF. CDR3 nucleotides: TGCGCCAGCAGCTTGGAGACAGTCTACTCCTACGAGCAGTACTTC.

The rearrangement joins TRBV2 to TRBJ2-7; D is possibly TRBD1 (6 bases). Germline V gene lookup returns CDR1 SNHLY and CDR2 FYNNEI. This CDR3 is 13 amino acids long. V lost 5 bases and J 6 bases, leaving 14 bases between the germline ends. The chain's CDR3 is CASSTDRSVEQYF. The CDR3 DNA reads TGTGCCAGCAGTACGGACAGATCGGTCGAGCAGTACTTC.

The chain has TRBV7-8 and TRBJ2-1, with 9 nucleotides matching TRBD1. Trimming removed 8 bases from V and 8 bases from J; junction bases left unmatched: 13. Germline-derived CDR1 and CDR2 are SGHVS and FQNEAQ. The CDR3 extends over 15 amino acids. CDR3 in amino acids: CASSRPGQGTDEQFF. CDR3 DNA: TGTGCCAGCTCAAGACCGGGACAGGGTACGGATGAGCAGTTCTTC.

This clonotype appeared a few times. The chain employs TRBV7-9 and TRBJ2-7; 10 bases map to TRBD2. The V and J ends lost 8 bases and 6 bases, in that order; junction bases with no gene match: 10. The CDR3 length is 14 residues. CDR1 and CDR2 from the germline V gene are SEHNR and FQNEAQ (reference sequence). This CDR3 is CASGVLSGRLEQYF. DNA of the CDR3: TGTGCCAGCGGGGTTCTTAGCGGGAGGCTCGAGCAGTACTTC.

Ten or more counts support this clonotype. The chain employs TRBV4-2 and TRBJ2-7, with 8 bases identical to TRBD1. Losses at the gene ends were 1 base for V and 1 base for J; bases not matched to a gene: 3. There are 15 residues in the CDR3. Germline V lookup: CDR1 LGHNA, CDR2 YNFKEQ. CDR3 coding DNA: TGTGCCAGCAGCCAAGGGACAGGGTCTTCCTACGAGCAGTACTTC. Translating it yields CASSQGTGSSYEQYF.

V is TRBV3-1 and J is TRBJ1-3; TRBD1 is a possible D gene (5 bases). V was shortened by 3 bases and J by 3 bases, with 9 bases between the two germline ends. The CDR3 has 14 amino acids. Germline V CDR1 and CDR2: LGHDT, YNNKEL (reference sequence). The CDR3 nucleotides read TGTGCCAGCAGCCAGGGGGTTGGTGGAAACACCATATATTTT. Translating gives CASSQGVGGNTIYF.

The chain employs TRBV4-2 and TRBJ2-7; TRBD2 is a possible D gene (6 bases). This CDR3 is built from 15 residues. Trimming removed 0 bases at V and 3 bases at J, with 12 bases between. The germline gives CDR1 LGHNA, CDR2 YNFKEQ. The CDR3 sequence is CASSQDQGLIYEQYF. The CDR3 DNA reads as TGTGCCAGCAGCCAAGACCAGGGACTGATCTACGAGCAGTACTTC.

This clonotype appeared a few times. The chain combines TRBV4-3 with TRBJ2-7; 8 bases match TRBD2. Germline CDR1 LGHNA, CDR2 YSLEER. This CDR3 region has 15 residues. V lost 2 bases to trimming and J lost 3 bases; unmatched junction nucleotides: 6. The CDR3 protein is CASSQRREAYYEQYF. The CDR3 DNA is TGCGCCAGCAGCCAAAGGCGGGAGGCCTACTACGAGCAGTACTTC.

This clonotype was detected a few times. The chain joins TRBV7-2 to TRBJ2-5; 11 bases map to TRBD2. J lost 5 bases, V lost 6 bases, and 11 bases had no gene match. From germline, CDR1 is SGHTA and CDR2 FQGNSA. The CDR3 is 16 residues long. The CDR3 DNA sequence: TGTGCCAGCAGTAATGGTCTAGCGGGGGGCGCGGAGACCCAGTACTTC. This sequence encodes CASSNGLAGGAETQYF.

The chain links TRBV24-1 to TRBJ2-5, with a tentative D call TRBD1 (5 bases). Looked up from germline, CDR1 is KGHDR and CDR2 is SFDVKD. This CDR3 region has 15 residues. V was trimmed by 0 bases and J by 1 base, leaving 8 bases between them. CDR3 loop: CATSDLSGLQETQYF. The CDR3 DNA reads TGTGCCACCAGTGATTTGTCAGGGCTCCAAGAGACCCAGTACTTC.

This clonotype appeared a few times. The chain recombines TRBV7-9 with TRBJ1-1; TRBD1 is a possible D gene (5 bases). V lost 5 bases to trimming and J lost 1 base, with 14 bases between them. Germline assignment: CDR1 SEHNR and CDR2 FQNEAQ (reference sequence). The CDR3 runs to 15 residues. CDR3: CASSPSGRANTEAFF. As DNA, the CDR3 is TGTGCCAGCAGCCCATCGGGACGGGCGAACACTGAAGCTTTCTTT.

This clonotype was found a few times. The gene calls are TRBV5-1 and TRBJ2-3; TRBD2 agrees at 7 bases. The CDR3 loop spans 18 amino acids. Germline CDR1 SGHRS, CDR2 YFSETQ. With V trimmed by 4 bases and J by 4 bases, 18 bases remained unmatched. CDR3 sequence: CASSIRGAGLDPADTQYF. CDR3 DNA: TGCGCCAGCAGCATCCGGGGAGCGGGGCTAGACCCGGCAGATACGCAGTATTTT. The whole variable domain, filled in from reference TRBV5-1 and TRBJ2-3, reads KAGVTQTPRYLIKTRGQQVTLSCSPISGHRSVSWYQQTPGQGLQFLFEYFSETQRNKGNFPGRFSGRQFSNSRSEMNVSTLELGDSALYLCASSIRGAGLDPADTQYFGPGTRLTVL.

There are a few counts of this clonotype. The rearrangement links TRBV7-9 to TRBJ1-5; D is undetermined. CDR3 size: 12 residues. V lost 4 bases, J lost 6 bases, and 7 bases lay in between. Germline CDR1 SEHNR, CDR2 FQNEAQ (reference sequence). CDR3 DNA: TGTGCCAGCAGCTCTTCGGGTCAGCCCCAGCATTTT. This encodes CASSSSGQPQHF.

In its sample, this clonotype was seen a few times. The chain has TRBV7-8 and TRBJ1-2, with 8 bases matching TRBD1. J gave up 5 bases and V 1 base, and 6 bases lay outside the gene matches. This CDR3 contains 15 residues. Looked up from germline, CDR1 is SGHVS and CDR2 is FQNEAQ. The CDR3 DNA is TGTGCCAGCAGCTTAGTCCGGACAGGGTTTTATGGCTACACCTTC. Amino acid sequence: CASSLVRTGFYGYTF.

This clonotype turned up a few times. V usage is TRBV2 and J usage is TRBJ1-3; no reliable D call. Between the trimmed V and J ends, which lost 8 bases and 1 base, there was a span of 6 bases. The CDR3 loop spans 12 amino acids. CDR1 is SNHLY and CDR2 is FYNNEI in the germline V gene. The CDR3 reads CASRYSGNTIYF. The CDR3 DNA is TGTGCCAGCCGTTATTCTGGAAACACCATATATTTT.

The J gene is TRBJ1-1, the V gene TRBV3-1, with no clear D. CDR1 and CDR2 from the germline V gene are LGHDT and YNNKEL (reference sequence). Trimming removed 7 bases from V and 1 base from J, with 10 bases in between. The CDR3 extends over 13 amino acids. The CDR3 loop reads CASKMGKNTEAFF. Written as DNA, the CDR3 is TGTGCCAGCAAAATGGGCAAGAACACTGAAGCTTTCTTT.

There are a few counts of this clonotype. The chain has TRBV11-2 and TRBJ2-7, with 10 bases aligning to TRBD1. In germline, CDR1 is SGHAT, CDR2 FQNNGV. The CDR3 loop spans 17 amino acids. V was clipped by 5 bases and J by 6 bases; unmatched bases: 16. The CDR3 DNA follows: TGTGCCAGCAGCGTAAGTTTAGCCGGGACAGGGGCGTCCGAGCAGTACTTC. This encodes CASSVSLAGTGASEQYF.

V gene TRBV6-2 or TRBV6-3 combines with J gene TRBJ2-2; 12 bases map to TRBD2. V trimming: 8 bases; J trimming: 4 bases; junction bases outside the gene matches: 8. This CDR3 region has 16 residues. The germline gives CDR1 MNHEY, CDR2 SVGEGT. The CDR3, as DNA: TGTGCCAGCGTTCCTAGCGGGAGGGCGAGCACCGGGGAGCTGTTTTTT. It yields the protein CASVPSGRASTGELFF.

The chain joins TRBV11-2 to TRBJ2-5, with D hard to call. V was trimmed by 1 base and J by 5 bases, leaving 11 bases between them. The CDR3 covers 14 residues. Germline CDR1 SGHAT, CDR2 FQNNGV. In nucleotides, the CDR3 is TGTGCCAGCAGCTTAGTTCTGGTTGCGGAGACCCAGTACTTC. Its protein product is CASSLVLVAETQYF.

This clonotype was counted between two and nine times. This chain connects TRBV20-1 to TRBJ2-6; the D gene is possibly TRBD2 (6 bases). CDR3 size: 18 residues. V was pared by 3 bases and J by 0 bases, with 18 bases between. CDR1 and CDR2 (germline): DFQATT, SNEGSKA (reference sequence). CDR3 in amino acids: CSARGRPREPSGANVLTF. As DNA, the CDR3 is TGCAGTGCTAGGGGCCGTCCCCGGGAGCCCTCTGGGGCCAACGTCCTGACTTTC.

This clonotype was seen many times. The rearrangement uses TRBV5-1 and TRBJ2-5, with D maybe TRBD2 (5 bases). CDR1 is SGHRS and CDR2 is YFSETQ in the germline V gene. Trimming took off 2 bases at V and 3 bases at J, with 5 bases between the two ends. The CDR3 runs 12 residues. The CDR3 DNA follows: TGCGCCAGCAGCTTCGGGGAAGAGACCCAGTACTTC. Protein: CASSFGEETQYF.